One sample yielded the 12 T cell receptor beta chains listed below, sequenced in a study of blood T cell repertoires in COVID-19. TCRdb's table, derived via immunoSEQ multiplex PCR, lists solely in-frame clones and lacks some. The sample contains around 120,000 clones, about 80% of which appear only once. Sequences were obtained from peripheral blood. The receptor set was obtained from a human donor in a cohort sampled during active COVID-19.

This chain uses TRBV10-1 with TRBJ2-3; D not certain. CDR1 and CDR2 from the germline V gene are WNHNN and SYGVQD (reference sequence). The CDR3 consists of 14 residues. Trimming cost V 7 bases and J 2 bases, with 13 bases left between them. DNA for the CDR3: TGCGCCAGCAAATGTGCTACCGACACAGATACGCAGTATTTT. Amino acids: CASKCATDTDTQYF.

The chain recombines TRBV24-1 with TRBJ2-7; 13 bases fit TRBD2. With 4 bases clipped from V and 3 bases from J, the junction kept 11 bases outside the gene matches. Looked up from germline, CDR1 is KGHDR and CDR2 is SFDVKD. The CDR3 loop spans 18 amino acids. CDR3 region: CATSDPRSTSGRNYEQYF. In nucleotides, the CDR3 is TGTGCCACCAGTGACCCTAGATCGACTAGCGGGAGGAACTACGAGCAGTACTTC.

This clone appeared a single time. The chain links TRBV7-8 to TRBJ1-1; D is uncertain. With 1 base removed from V and 6 bases from J, the gap between germline ends came to 9 bases. CDR1 and CDR2 (germline): SGHVS, FQNEAQ. This CDR3 comprises 13 residues. The CDR3 sequence: CASSLGGPAEAFF. CDR3 in DNA: TGTGCCAGCAGCTTAGGTGGTCCAGCTGAAGCTTTCTTT.

The rearrangement uses TRBV4-2 and TRBJ1-5; possible D gene TRBD1, 6 bases. The length of the CDR3 is 15 residues. Germline assignment: CDR1 LGHNA and CDR2 YNFKEQ. V was pared by 1 base and J by 0 bases, with 7 bases between. The CDR3 protein is CASSQGTVSNQPQHF. The DNA of the CDR3 is TGTGCCAGCAGCCAAGGGACAGTTAGCAATCAGCCCCAGCATTTT.

The rearrangement uses TRBV7-2 and TRBJ1-4; a weak D match, TRBD1 (5 bases). The germline V gene encodes CDR1 SGHTA and CDR2 FQGNSA. V was clipped by 3 bases and J by 7 bases, with 21 bases between them. This CDR3 has 17 residues. CDR3 in amino acids: CASSFFGQGLGGEKLFF. CDR3 DNA: TGTGCCAGCAGCTTTTTCGGGCAGGGCCTGGGGGGTGAAAAACTGTTTTTT.

The CDR3 bases are TGTGCCAGCAGTTTCCAGGGTGACACTGAAGCTTTCTTT. It encodes CASSFQGDTEAFF. The genes are TRBV12-3 or TRBV12-4 and TRBJ1-1, with D tentatively TRBD1 (5 bases). V was clipped by 3 bases and J by 3 bases, with 8 bases between them. The CDR3 totals 13 residues.

This clone occurred once. The chain recombines TRBV19 with TRBJ2-1, with 9 bases identical to TRBD2. Germline lookup yields CDR1 LNHDA and CDR2 SQIVND (reference sequence). The CDR3 is 14 residues long. V lost 5 bases to trimming and J lost 9 bases; unmatched junction nucleotides: 8. The CDR3 nucleotides are TGTGCCAGTAGTGACCAGCGGGAGGATCTTGAGCAGTTCTTC. Translation gives CASSDQREDLEQFF.

This chain joins TRBV7-2 and TRBJ2-3, with TRBD2 matching over 7 bases. The germline V gene encodes CDR1 SGHTA and CDR2 FQGNSA. The CDR3 covers 16 residues. Trimming cost V 1 base and J 2 bases; bases outside gene matches: 6. DNA of the CDR3: TGTGCCAGCAGCTTAGTAGGTCTAGCGGCCACAGATACGCAGTATTTT. This gives the protein CASSLVGLAATDTQYF.

The chain links TRBV28 to TRBJ2-2; 10 bases are shared with TRBD2. CDR1 and CDR2 from the germline V gene are MDHEN and SYDVKM. The CDR3 sequence is 16 residues long. V lost 1 base to trimming and J lost 6 bases; unmatched junction nucleotides: 5. CDR3 protein: CASSLYLAGVAGELFF. CDR3 bases: TGTGCCAGCAGTTTATACCTAGCGGGAGTAGCCGGGGAGCTGTTTTTT.

The genes are TRBV19 and TRBJ2-3; 8 bases are shared with TRBD2. V lost 6 bases, J lost 3 bases, and 8 bases stayed unmatched. This CDR3 has 15 residues. Germline V gives CDR1 LNHDA, CDR2 SQIVND (reference sequence). CDR3 DNA: TGTGCCAGTAGAACAGCGGGAGTTAGTACAGATACGCAGTATTTT. It encodes CASRTAGVSTDTQYF.

The gene calls are TRBV3-1 (or the pseudogene TRBV3-2) and TRBJ2-1; D not resolved. V lost 1 base, J lost 12 bases, and 7 bases lay in between. The CDR3 extends over 11 amino acids. Germline V gene data show CDR1 as LGHDT and CDR2 as YNNKEL (reference sequence). CDR3: CASSQVSGQFF. In nucleotides, the CDR3 is TGTGCCAGCAGCCAAGTTTCCGGGCAGTTCTTC.

This chain uses TRBV30 with TRBJ1-4, with 8 positions matching TRBD1. Looked up from germline, CDR1 is GTSNPN and CDR2 is SVGIG (reference sequence). The CDR3 is made up of 14 amino acids. V was pared by 2 bases and J by 8 bases, with 7 bases of the junction left unmatched. CDR3 DNA: TGTGCCTGGAGTATTCAGGGGGCGGGGGAAAAACTGTTTTTT. Encoded protein: CAWSIQGAGEKLFF.